This record concerns one TCR beta chain sequence. Its antigen is not known. These newly diagnosed stage II-IVA oral cavity squamous cell carcinoma patients had no prior systemic or radiation treatment. This sample is drawn from a study of neoadjuvant anti-PD-1 for oral cavity cancer. Study context: Around day 43, patients without progression received a fourth nivolumab dose before surgery. Broader study findings: Greater tumor shrinkage accompanied bigger post-treatment sizes of preexisting clones. Only a few patients per response group were TCR-analyzed; validation needed.

Sequenced by immunoSEQ multiplex PCR; TCRdb stores in-frame clones only, minus some. The profile covers 7,000 to 7,500 clones, with about half appearing a single time and roughly 12% taken by the ten largest. Trimming cost V 8 bases and J 5 bases, with 10 bases left between them. Germline-derived CDR1 and CDR2 are MGHDK and SYGVNS. The length of the CDR3 is 12 residues. The genes are TRBV25-1 and TRBJ2-4; a weak D match, TRBD1 (6 bases). The receptor was isolated from a person aged 35-79 years with oral cavity squamous cell carcinoma. The material sequenced was tumor tissue, taken before nivolumab (anti-PD-1) treatment. Written as DNA, the CDR3 is TGTGCCAGCGGTTACAGGGAAAACATTCAGTACTTC. This sequence encodes CASGYRENIQYF.